This entry lists 14 T cell receptor beta chains sequenced from one sample in a study of CD8 T cells in ankylosing spondylitis. Regarding the study as a whole: What appeared characteristic of ankylosing spondylitis blood was a TCR beta motif of 7 or 8 highly homologous variants.

Each CDR3 protein gets one entry after TCRdb re-called the 5' RACE reads with MiXCR. The sample has about 450,000 distinct CDR3 sequences; about 25% are singletons. Antigens for these TCRs are unknown. Sequenced sample: blood, either unsorted or a sorted T cell fraction (not recorded which). These receptors were obtained from a male donor with ankylosing spondylitis.

This rearrangement joins TRBV29-1 to TRBJ1-2; D call uncertain. Germline CDR1 SQVTM, CDR2 ANQGSEA. The CDR3 runs 14 residues. Trimming took 0 bases from V and 3 from J, leaving 11 bases between them. The CDR3 nucleotides are TGCAGCGTTGAAGATGCCCGGATCTACTATGGCTACACCTTC. Protein sequence: CSVEDARIYYGYTF.

The chain carries TRBV3-1 and TRBJ1-4, with D unresolved. In germline, CDR1 is LGHDT, CDR2 YNNKEL (reference sequence). V lost 0 bases and J lost 8, with 7 bases in between. The length of the CDR3 is 13 residues. This CDR3 reads CASSQDSGEKLFF. The CDR3 nucleotides are TGTGCCAGCAGCCAAGACTCTGGGGAAAAACTGTTTTTT. Using reference TRBV3-1 and TRBJ1-4 for the parts outside the CDR3, the full variable domain is DTAVSQTPKYLVTQMGNDKSIKCEQNLGHDTMYWYKQDSKKFLKIMFSYNNKELIINETVPNRFSPKSPDKAHLNLHINSLELGDSAVYFCASSQDSGEKLFFGSGTQLSVL.

This clonotype has only a few counts. V is TRBV7-9 and J is TRBJ2-1, with no clear D. The CDR3 has 12 residues. V was pared by 2 bases and J by 10 bases, with 9 bases between. The germline CDR1 and CDR2 sequences are SEHNR and FQNEAQ (reference sequence). CDR3 sequence reads: CASSLTPREQFF. As DNA, the CDR3 is TGTGCCAGCAGCTTAACCCCGCGGGAGCAGTTCTTC.

This clonotype was observed a handful of times. In DNA, the CDR3 is TGTGCCACCAGCAGAGATATTGGCAGAATCTACGAGCAGTACGTC. Translating it yields CATSRDIGRIYEQYV. V is TRBV15 and J is TRBJ2-7; the D is unclear. Germline V gene lookup returns CDR1 LNHNV and CDR2 YYDKDF (reference sequence). Between the trimmed V and J ends, which lost 0 bases and 3 bases, there was a span of 12 bases. The CDR3 length is 15 residues.

This clonotype was found once. The chain employs TRBV3-1 and TRBJ2-3; 12 nucleotides line up with TRBD2. This CDR3 is built from 16 residues. V gave up 6 bases and J gave up 4 bases; unmatched junction bases: 8. Germline V lookup: CDR1 LGHDT, CDR2 YNNKEL (reference sequence). The CDR3 nucleotides read TGTGCCAGCAGACCAGGACTAGCGGGACTTTCAGATACGCAGTATTTT. Translated: CASRPGLAGLSDTQYF.

The chain combines TRBV2 with TRBJ1-2; TRBD1 agrees at 12 bases. Looked up from germline, CDR1 is SNHLY and CDR2 is FYNNEI. V dropped 7 bases and J dropped 7; count of bases not matched to a gene: 13. This CDR3 has 16 residues. CDR3 sequence: CASTGTGGRLGSGYTF. The CDR3 coding sequence is TGTGCCAGCACCGGGACAGGGGGCAGACTCGGGTCTGGCTACACCTTC.

This clonotype has at least ten counts. This chain connects TRBV20-1 to TRBJ2-5; 9 bases are shared with TRBD2. Germline CDR1 reads DFQATT; CDR2 reads SNEGSKA (reference sequence). J lost 3 bases, V lost 3 bases, and 11 bases had no gene match. There are 16 residues in the CDR3. Written as DNA, the CDR3 is TGCAGTGCTAGTATTGGGCTAGCGGGATCCAAAGAGACCCAGTACTTC. Protein sequence: CSASIGLAGSKETQYF.

The V call is TRBV7-9, the J call TRBJ2-1; TRBD2 is a possible D gene (6 bases). The CDR3 sequence is 14 residues long. The germline V gene has CDR1 SEHNR and CDR2 FQNEAQ (reference sequence). Trimming removed 3 bases from V and 8 bases from J, with 14 bases in between. CDR3 residues: CASSFSTRMDEQFF. CDR3 nucleotides: TGTGCCAGCAGCTTCTCGACTAGAATGGATGAGCAGTTCTTC.

The chain is built from TRBV2 and TRBJ2-7, with D unclear. The V and J ends lost 4 bases and 3 bases respectively, with 4 bases between them. The CDR3 has 11 residues. Germline V CDR1 and CDR2: SNHLY, FYNNEI. The CDR3 DNA reads TGTGCCAGCAGTGTTGTCTACGAGCAGTACTTC. Protein sequence: CASSVVYEQYF.

The gene calls are TRBV9 and TRBJ2-5; D gene ambiguous. This CDR3 region has 14 residues. Trimming took 2 bases from V and 5 from J, leaving 13 bases between them. The V gene's germline CDR1 is SGDLS and CDR2 YYNGEE. As DNA, the CDR3 is TGTGCCAGCAGCGTGGGAACCGGCCCGGAGACCCAGTACTTC. Its protein is CASSVGTGPETQYF.

This chain connects TRBV15 to TRBJ1-6; 7 nucleotides agree with TRBD1. V dropped 3 bases and J dropped 14; count of bases not matched to a gene: 13. CDR1 LNHNV and CDR2 YYDKDF come from the germline V gene (reference sequence). This CDR3 contains 15 residues. CDR3: CATSSAGTALGTLHF. CDR3 bases: TGTGCCACCAGCAGTGCCGGGACAGCCTTGGGAACCCTCCACTTT.

CDR3 in DNA: TGCAGCGTTGAACCTCAGGGGAACACTGAAGCTTTCTTT. Translation gives CSVEPQGNTEAFF. The chain uses TRBV29-1 and TRBJ1-1; D possibly corresponds to TRBD1 (5 bases). Germline loops: CDR1 SQVTM, CDR2 ANQGSEA. This CDR3 region has 13 residues. The V and J ends lost 2 bases and 1 base respectively, with 8 bases between them.

This clonotype has only a few counts. This chain connects TRBV7-2 to TRBJ2-3; D unclear. Germline CDR1 SGHTA, CDR2 FQGNSA. The V end lost 0 bases, the J end lost 2 bases, and 9 bases lay between the germline ends. This CDR3 comprises 15 residues. CDR3 sequence (DNA): TGTGCCAGCAGCTTAGCCCCCGGCCCCACAGATACGCAGTATTTT. Residues: CASSLAPGPTDTQYF.

This clonotype showed up just a few times. V gene TRBV7-2 combines with J gene TRBJ1-6; 7 positions agree with TRBD1. The V and J ends lost 0 bases and 4 bases, in that order; junction bases with no gene match: 3. The CDR3 totals 16 residues. The germline V gene encodes CDR1 SGHTA and CDR2 FQGNSA. CDR3 coding DNA: TGTGCCAGCAGCTTAGCTCAGGGGGAGTATAATTCACCCCTCCACTTT. It specifies CASSLAQGEYNSPLHF.